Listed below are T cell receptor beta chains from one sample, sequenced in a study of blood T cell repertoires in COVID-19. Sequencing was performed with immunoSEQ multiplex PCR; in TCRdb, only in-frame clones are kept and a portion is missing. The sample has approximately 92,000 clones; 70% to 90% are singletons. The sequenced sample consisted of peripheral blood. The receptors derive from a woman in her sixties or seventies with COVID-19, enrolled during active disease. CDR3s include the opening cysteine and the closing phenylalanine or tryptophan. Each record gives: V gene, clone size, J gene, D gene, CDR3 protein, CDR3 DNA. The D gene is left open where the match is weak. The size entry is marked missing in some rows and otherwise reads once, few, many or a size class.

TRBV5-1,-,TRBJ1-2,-,CASSFVQGEGNYGYTF,TGCGCCAGCAGCTTCGTACAGGGAGAGGGTAACTATGGCTACACCTTC
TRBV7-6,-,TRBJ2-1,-,CASSSRPPPDSEQFF,TGTGCCAGCAGCTCGAGACCACCTCCTGACAGCGAGCAGTTCTTC
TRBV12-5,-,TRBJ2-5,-,CASGLAQETQYF,TGTGCTAGTGGTTTGGCACAAGAGACCCAGTACTTC
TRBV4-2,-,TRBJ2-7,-,CASSHAGQYEQYF,TGTGCCAGCAGCCATGCGGGACAGTACGAGCAGTACTTC
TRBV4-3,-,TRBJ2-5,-,CASSQVGSGGETQYF,TGCGCCAGCAGCCAAGTAGGCAGCGGAGGGGAGACCCAGTACTTC
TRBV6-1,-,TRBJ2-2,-,CASSELGPGELFF,TGTGCCAGCAGTGAACTGGGCCCCGGGGAGCTGTTTTTT
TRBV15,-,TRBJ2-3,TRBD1,CATSRLQGGAGDTQYF,TGTGCCACCAGCAGACTCCAAGGGGGCGCGGGTGATACGCAGTATTTT
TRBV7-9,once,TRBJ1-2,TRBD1,CASSEIQGAYGYTF,TGTGCCAGCAGCGAAATACAGGGGGCCTATGGCTACACCTTC
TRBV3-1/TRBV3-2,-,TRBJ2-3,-,CASSQDNFGGVADTQYF,TGTGCCAGCAGCCAAGACAATTTCGGCGGGGTGGCAGATACGCAGTATTTT
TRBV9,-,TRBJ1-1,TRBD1,CASSRDRKNTEAFF,TGTGCCAGCAGCCGGGACAGAAAGAACACTGAAGCTTTCTTT
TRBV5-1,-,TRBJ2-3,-,CASSLGANALDTQYF,TGCGCCAGCAGCTTGGGGGCCAACGCGCTAGATACGCAGTATTTT
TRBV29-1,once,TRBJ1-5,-,CSVPQGGSDSNQPQHF,TGCAGCGTTCCTCAGGGTGGTTCGGATAGCAATCAGCCCCAGCATTTT
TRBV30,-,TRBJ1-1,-,CAWSVRFGEEAFF,TGTGCCTGGAGTGTCCGCTTTGGGGAGGAAGCTTTCTTT
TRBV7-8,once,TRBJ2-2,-,CASSLVRVVFGTGELFF,TGTGCCAGCAGCTTAGTGCGGGTCGTATTCGGCACCGGGGAGCTGTTTTTT
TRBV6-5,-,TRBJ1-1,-,CASSTTVNTEAFF,TGTGCCAGCAGTACGACAGTGAACACTGAAGCTTTCTTT
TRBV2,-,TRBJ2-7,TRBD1,CASSEMGTGGYEQYF,TGTGCCAGCAGTGAAATGGGGACAGGGGGTTACGAGCAGTACTTC
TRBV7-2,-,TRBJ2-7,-,CASSGRGWHYEQYF,TGTGCCAGCAGCGGCCGGGGTTGGCACTACGAGCAGTACTTC
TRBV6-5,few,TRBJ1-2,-,CASSYRREGYTF,TGTGCCAGCAGTTATCGGAGGGAAGGCTACACCTTC
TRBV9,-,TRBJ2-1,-,CASSVTYYNEQFF,TGTGCCAGCAGCGTAACCTACTACAATGAGCAGTTCTTC
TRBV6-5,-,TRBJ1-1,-,CASSYARRTEAFF,TGTGCCAGCAGTTACGCGAGGAGGACTGAAGCTTTCTTT
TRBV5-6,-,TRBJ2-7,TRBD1,CASSVEMGQVVNEQYF,TGTGCCAGCAGCGTAGAAATGGGACAGGTAGTGAACGAGCAGTACTTC
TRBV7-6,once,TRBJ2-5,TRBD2,CASSLDSHFRLAGGLRWTQYF,TGTGCCAGCAGCTTAGACTCCCACTTCCGGCTAGCGGGGGGTCTAAGATGGACCCAGTACTTC
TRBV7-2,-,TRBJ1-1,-,CASSPLARGTVLNTEAFF,TGTGCCAGCAGCCCACTGGCGCGGGGTACCGTGCTGAACACTGAAGCTTTCTTT
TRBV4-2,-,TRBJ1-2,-,CASSRGPDYGYTF,TGTGCCAGCAGCCGGGGGCCGGACTATGGCTACACCTTC
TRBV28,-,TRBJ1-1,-,CASRSPTGGITEAFF,TGTGCCAGCAGATCCCCGACCGGAGGGATCACTGAAGCTTTCTTT
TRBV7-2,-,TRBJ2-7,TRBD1,CASSPGTGMTYEQYF,TGTGCCAGCAGCCCCGGGACAGGGATGACCTACGAGCAGTACTTC
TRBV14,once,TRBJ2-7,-,CASSQDRGRSYEQYF,TGTGCCAGCAGCCAAGACAGGGGACGGTCCTACGAGCAGTACTTC
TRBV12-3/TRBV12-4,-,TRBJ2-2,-,CASRRQYGELFF,TGTGCCAGCAGAAGACAGTACGGGGAGCTGTTTTTT
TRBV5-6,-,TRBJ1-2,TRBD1,CASRGTGGYGYTF,TGTGCCAGCAGGGGAACAGGGGGATATGGCTACACCTTC
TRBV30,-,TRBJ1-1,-,CAWSVWGPTFF,TGTGCCTGGAGTGTCTGGGGGCCGACTTTCTTT
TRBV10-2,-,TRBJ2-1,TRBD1,CASTTDRGKQFF,TGCGCCAGCACCACCGACAGGGGGAAGCAGTTCTTC
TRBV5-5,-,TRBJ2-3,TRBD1,CASSFGQGTDTQYF,TGTGCCAGCAGCTTCGGACAGGGGACAGATACGCAGTATTTT
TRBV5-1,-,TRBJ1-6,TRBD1,CASSSEGTAYNSPLHF,TGCGCCAGCAGCTCGGAAGGGACAGCCTATAATTCACCCCTCCACTTT
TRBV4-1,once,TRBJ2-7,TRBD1,CASSPGGGWDRDYEQYF,TGCGCCAGCAGCCCTGGAGGGGGATGGGACAGGGACTACGAGCAGTACTTC
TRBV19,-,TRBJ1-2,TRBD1,CASSPESRTGTYGYTF,TGTGCCAGTAGTCCTGAATCCCGGACAGGGACCTATGGCTACACCTTC
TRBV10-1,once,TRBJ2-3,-,CASNDGSLSSLYF,TGCGCCAGCAACGACGGGTCTTTAAGTTCCCTGTATTTT
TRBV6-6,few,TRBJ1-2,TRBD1,CAAGQADGIIRGYTF,TGTGCCGCAGGACAGGCCGACGGTATTATCCGTGGCTACACCTTC
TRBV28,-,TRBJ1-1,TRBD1,CASSEGGQGGTEAFF,TGTGCCAGCAGTGAAGGGGGACAGGGGGGAACTGAAGCTTTCTTT
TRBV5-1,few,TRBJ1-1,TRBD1,CASSVRDRGLRTEAFF,TGCGCCAGCAGCGTCCGGGACAGGGGCTTGAGGACTGAAGCTTTCTTT
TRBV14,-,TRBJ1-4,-,CASSHIRQTPTTNEKLFF,TGTGCCAGCAGCCATATAAGACAGACCCCCACAACTAATGAAAAACTGTTTTTT
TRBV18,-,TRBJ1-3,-,CASSAISGNTIYF,TGTGCCAGCTCAGCGATCTCTGGAAACACCATATATTTT
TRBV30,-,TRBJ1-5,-,CAWSVMGGGQPQHF,TGTGCCTGGAGTGTAATGGGGGGGGGACAGCCCCAGCATTTT
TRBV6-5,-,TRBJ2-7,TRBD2,CASSYPGERGIEQYF,TGTGCCAGCAGTTACCCCGGAGAGCGGGGTATCGAGCAGTACTTC
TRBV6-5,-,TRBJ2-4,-,CASSSNQGLAKNIQYF,TGTGCCAGCAGTTCTAATCAGGGGTTGGCCAAAAACATTCAGTACTTC
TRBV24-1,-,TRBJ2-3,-,CATSDSGPRRADTQYF,TGTGCCACCAGTGACTCGGGACCGCGGAGGGCAGATACGCAGTATTTT
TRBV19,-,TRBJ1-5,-,CASSKTVNYQPQHF,TGTGCCAGTAGTAAGACAGTCAATTATCAGCCCCAGCATTTT
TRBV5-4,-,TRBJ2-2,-,CASSYNPGQNTGELFF,TGTGCCAGCAGCTATAACCCCGGACAGAACACCGGGGAGCTGTTTTTT
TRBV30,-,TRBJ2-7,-,CAWSGVGEQYF,TGTGCCTGGTCAGGGGTGGGGGAGCAGTACTTC
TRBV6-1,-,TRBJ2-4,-,CASSEGAGNRGNIQYF,TGTGCCAGCAGTGAAGGAGCGGGTAATAGGGGAAACATTCAGTACTTC
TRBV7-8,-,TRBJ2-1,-,CASSFQIRGEQFF,TGTGCCAGCAGCTTCCAAATAAGGGGTGAGCAGTTCTTC
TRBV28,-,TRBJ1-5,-,CASSFFRYSNQPQHF,TGTGCGAGCAGTTTCTTCAGATATAGCAATCAGCCCCAGCATTTT
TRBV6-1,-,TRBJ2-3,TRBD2,CASSDRTSGGAGDTQYF,TGTGCCAGCAGTGACAGGACTAGCGGGGGGGCCGGGGATACGCAGTATTTT
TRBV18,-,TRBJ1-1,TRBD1,CASSPQVGTANTEAFF,TGTGCCAGCTCACCTCAGGTGGGGACAGCGAACACTGAAGCTTTCTTT
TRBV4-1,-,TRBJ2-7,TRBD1,CASSQPDRGPYEQYF,TGCGCCAGCAGCCAACCGGACAGGGGGCCCTACGAGCAGTACTTC
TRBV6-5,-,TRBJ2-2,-,CASINFGGTGELFF,TGTGCCAGCATAAACTTCGGGGGCACCGGGGAGCTGTTTTTT